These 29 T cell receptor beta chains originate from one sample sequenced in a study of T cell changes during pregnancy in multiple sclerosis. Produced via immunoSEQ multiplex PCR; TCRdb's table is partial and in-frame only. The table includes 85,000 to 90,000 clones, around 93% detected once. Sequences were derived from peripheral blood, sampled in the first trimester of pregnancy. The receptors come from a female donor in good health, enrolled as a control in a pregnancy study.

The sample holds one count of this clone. CDR3 DNA sequence: TGTGCCAGCAGTTACGGCTGGAGCTCCTACGAGCAGTACTTC. Its translation: CASSYGWSSYEQYF. This chain links TRBV6-5 with TRBJ2-7; no clear D gene. Germline assignment: CDR1 MNHEY and CDR2 SVGAGI. This CDR3 contains 14 residues. V dropped 2 bases and J dropped 0 bases, with 8 bases sitting between them.

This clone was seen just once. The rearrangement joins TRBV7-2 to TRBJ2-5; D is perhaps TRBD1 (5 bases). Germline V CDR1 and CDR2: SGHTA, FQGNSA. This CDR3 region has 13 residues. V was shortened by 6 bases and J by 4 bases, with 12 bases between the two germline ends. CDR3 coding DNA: TGTGCCAGCAGTCTAGGGGTCGGAGAGACCCAGTACTTC. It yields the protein CASSLGVGETQYF.

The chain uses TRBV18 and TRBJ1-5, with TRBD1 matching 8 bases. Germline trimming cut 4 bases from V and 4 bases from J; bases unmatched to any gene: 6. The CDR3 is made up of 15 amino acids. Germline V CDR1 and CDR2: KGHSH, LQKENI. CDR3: CASSLGTGRNQPQHF. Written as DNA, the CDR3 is TGTGCCAGCTCACTGGGGACAGGCCGGAATCAGCCCCAGCATTTT.

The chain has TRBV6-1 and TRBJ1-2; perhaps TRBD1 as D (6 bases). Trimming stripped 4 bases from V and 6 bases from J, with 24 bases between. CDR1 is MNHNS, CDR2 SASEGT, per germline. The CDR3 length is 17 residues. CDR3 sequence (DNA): TGTGCCAGCAGTGTTAGCCCAGGGGTTAGGGACCAGGATGGCTACACCTTC. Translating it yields CASSVSPGVRDQDGYTF.

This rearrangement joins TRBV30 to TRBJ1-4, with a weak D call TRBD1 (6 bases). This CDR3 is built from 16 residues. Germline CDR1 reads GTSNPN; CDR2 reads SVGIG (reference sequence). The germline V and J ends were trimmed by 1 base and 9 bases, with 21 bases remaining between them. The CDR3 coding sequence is TGTGCCTGGAGTGCTAACGCCGGGACACTACCGAAAAAACTGTTTTTT. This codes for CAWSANAGTLPKKLFF.

DNA of the CDR3: TGTGCCAGCAGCCAAGGGGACAGGGGGGGGAATTCACCCCTCCACTTT. Translation: CASSQGDRGGNSPLHF. The V call is TRBV4-2, the J call TRBJ1-6; 11 bases map to TRBD1. The V gene's germline CDR1 is LGHNA and CDR2 YNFKEQ. The CDR3 runs 16 residues. V was pared by 1 base and J by 7 bases, with 3 bases of the junction left unmatched.

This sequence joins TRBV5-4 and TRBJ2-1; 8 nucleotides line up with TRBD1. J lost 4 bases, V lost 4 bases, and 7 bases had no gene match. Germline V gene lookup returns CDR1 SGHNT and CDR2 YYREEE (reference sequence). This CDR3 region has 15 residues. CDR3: CASSRSGTGYNEQFF. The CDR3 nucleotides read TGTGCCAGCAGCCGCTCCGGGACAGGTTACAATGAGCAGTTCTTC.

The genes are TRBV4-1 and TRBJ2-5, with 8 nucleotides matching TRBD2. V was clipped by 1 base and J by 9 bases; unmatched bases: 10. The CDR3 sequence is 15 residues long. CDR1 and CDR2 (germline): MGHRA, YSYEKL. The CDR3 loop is CASSQGAGGLGAQYF. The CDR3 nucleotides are TGCGCCAGCAGCCAAGGTGCGGGGGGCCTGGGGGCCCAGTACTTC.

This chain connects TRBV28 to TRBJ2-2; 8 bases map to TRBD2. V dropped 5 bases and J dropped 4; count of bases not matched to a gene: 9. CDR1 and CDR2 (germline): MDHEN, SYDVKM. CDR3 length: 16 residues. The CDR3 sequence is CASSQQRGTGTGELFF. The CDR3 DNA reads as TGTGCCAGCAGTCAACAGCGGGGGACGGGCACCGGGGAGCTGTTTTTT.

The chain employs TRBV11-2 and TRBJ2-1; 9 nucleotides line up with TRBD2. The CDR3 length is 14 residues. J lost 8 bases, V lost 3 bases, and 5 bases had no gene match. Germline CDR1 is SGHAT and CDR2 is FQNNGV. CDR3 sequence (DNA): TGTGCCAGCAGCTTGCGGGGGGGCAGGGATGAGCAGTTCTTC. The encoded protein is CASSLRGGRDEQFF. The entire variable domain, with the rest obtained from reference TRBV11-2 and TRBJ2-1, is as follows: EAGVAQSPRYKIIEKRQSVAFWCNPISGHATLYWYQQILGQGPKLLIQFQNNGVVDDSQLPKDRFSAERLKGVDSTLKIQPAKLEDSAVYLCASSLRGGRDEQFFGPGTRLTVL.

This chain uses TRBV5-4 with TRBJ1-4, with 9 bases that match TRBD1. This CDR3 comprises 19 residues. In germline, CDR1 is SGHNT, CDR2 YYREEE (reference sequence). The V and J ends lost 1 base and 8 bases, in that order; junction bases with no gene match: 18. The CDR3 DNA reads TGTGCCAGCAGCTTGACGGGACAGGGCGATCTAAGTTGGGGGGAAAAACTGTTTTTT. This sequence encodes CASSLTGQGDLSWGEKLFF.

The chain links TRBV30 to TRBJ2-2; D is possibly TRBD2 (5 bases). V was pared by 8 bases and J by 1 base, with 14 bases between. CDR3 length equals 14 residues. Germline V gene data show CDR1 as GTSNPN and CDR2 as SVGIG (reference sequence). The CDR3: CAGEEGGNTGELFF. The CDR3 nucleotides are TGTGCCGGAGAGGAAGGAGGGAACACCGGGGAGCTGTTTTTT.

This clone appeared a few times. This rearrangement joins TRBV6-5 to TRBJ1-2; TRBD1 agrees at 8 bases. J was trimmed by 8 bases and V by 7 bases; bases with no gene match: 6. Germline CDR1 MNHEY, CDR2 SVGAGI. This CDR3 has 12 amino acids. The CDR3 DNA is TGTGCCAGCAACGGACAGGGTGCAGGCTACACCTTC. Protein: CASNGQGAGYTF.

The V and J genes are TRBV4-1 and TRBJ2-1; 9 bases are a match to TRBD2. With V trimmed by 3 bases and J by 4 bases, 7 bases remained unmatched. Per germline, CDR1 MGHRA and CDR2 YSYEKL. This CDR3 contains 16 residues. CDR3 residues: CASSQPGTSPYNEQFF. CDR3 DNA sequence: TGCGCCAGCAGCCAGCCCGGGACTAGCCCGTACAATGAGCAGTTCTTC.

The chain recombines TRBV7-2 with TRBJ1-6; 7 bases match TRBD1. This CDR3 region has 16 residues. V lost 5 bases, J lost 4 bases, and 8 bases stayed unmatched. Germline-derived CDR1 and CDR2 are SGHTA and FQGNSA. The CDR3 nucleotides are TGTGCCAGCAGCCCGCCCGGGACAGAATATAATTCACCCCTCCACTTT. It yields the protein CASSPPGTEYNSPLHF.

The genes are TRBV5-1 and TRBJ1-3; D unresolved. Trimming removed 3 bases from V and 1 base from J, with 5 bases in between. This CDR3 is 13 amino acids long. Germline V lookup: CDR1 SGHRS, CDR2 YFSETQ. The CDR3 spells CASSSTSGNTIYF. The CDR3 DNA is TGCGCCAGCAGCTCAACTTCTGGAAACACCATATATTTT. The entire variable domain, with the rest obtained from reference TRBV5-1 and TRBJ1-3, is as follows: KAGVTQTPRYLIKTRGQQVTLSCSPISGHRSVSWYQQTPGQGLQFLFEYFSETQRNKGNFPGRFSGRQFSNSRSEMNVSTLELGDSALYLCASSSTSGNTIYFGEGSWLTVV.

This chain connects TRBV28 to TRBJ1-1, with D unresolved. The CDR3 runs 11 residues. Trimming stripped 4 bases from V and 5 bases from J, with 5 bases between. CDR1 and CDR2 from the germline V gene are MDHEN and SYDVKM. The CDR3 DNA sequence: TGTGCCAGCAGTTCACAGACTGAAGCTTTCTTT. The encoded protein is CASSSQTEAFF.

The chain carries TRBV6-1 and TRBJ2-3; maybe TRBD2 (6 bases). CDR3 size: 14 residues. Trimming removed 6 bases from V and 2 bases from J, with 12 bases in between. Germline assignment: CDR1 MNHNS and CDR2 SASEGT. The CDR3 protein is CASRLASPTDTQYF. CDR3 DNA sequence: TGTGCCAGCAGACTAGCTTCCCCCACAGATACGCAGTATTTT.

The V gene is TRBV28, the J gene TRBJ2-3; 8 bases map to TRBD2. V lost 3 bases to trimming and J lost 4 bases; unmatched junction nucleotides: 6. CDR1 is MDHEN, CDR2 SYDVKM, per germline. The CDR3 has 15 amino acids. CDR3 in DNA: TGTGCCAGCAGTTTGCTTCGGACTAGCCCAGATACGCAGTATTTT. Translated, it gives CASSLLRTSPDTQYF.

This CDR3 is CASTHRQEDYGYTF. The CDR3 DNA sequence: TGTGCCAGCACCCACCGACAGGAGGACTATGGCTACACCTTC. V is TRBV6-1 and J is TRBJ1-2, with D possibly matching TRBD1 (6 bases). From germline, CDR1 is MNHNS and CDR2 SASEGT. The CDR3 contains 14 residues. Between the trimmed V and J ends, which lost 7 bases and 3 bases, there was a span of 15 bases.

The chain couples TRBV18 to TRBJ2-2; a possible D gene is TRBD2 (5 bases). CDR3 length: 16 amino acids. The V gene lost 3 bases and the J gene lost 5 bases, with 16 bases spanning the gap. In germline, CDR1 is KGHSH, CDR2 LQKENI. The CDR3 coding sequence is TGTGCCAGCTCACCTCGGACTGACCCCGGGACCGGGGAGCTGTTTTTT. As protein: CASSPRTDPGTGELFF.

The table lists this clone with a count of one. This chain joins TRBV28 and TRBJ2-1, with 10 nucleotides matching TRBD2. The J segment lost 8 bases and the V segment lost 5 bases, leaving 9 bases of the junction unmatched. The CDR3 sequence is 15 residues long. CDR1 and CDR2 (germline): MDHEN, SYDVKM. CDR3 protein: CASSLAGAGGDEQFF. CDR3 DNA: TGTGCCAGCAGTCTAGCGGGGGCCGGGGGGGATGAGCAGTTCTTC.

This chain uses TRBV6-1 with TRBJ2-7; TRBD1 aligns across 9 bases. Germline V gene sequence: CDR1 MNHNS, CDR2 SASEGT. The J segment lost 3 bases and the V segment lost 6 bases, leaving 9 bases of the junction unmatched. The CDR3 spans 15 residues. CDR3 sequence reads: CASRATGGGFYEQYF. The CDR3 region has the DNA TGTGCCAGCAGGGCCACAGGGGGCGGTTTCTACGAGCAGTACTTC.

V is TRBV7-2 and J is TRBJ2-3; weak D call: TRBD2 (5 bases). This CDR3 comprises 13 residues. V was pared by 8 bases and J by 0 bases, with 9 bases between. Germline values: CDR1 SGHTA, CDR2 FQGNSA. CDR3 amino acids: CASRRTSTDTQYF. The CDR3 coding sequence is TGTGCCAGCCGTCGGACTAGCACAGATACGCAGTATTTT. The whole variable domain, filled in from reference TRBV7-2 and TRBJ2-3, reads GAGVSQSPSNKVTEKGKDVELRCDPISGHTALYWYRQSLGQGLEFLIYFQGNSAPDKSGLPSDRFSAERTGGSVSTLTIQRTQQEDSAVYLCASRRTSTDTQYFGPGTRLTVL.

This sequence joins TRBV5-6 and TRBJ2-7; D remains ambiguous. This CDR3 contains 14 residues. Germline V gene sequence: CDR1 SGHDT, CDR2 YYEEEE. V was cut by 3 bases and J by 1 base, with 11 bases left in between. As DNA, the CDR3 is TGTGCCAGCAGCTCGTATAGGAGTTCCTACGAGCAGTACTTC. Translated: CASSSYRSSYEQYF. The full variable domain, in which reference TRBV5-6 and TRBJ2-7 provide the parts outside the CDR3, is DAGVTQSPTHLIKTRGQQVTLRCSPKSGHDTVSWYQQALGQGPQFIFQYYEEEERQRGNFPDRFSGHQFPNYSSELNVNALLLGDSALYLCASSSYRSSYEQYFGPGTRLTVT.

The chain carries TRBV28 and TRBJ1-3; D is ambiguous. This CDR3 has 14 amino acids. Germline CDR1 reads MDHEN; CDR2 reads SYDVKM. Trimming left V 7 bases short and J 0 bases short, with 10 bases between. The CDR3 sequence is CASTLRGSGNTIYF. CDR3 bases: TGTGCCAGCACCCTCCGCGGCTCTGGAAACACCATATATTTT. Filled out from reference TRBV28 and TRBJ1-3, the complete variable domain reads DVKVTQSSRYLVKRTGEKVFLECVQDMDHENMFWYRQDPGLGLRLIYFSYDVKMKEKGDIPEGYSVSREKKERFSLILESASTNQTSMYLCASTLRGSGNTIYFGEGSWLTVV.

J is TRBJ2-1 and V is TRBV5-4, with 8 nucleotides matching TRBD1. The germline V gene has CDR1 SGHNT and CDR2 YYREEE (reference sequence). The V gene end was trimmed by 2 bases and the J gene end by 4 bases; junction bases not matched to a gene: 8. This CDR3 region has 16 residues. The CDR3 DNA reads TGTGCCAGCAGCTTCTTCACAGGGGGGAAATACAATGAGCAGTTCTTC. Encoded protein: CASSFFTGGKYNEQFF.

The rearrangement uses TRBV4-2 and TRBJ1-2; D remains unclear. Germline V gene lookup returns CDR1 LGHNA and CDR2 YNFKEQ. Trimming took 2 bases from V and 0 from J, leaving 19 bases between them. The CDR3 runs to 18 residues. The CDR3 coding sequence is TGTGCCAGCAGCCAACCACCCCTAATGGGCCTCGCTAACTATGGCTACACCTTC. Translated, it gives CASSQPPLMGLANYGYTF.

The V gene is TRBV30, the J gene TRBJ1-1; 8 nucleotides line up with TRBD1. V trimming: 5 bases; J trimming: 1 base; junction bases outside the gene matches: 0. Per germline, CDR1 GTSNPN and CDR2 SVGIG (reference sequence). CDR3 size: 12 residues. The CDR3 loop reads CAWDRGNTEAFF. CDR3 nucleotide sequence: TGTGCCTGGGACAGGGGGAACACTGAAGCTTTCTTT.